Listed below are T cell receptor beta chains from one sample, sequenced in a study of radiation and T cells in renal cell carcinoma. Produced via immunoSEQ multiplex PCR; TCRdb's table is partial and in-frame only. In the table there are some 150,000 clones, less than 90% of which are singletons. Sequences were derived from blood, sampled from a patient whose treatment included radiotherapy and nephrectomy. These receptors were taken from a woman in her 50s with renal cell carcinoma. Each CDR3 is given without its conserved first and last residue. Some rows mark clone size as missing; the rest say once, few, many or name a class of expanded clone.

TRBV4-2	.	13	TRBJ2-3	ASSQVGWGTDTQY
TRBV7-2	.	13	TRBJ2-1	ASSLVVAGANEQF
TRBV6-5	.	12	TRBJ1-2	ASSYGLGNYGYT
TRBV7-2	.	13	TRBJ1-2	ASRYGEGIVYGYT
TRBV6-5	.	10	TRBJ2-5	ASSRLSETQY
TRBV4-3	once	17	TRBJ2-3	ASSQEPRGRGGSTDTQY
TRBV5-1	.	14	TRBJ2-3	ASSLIGTTNTDTQY
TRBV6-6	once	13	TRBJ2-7	ASRSTSGGVGEQY
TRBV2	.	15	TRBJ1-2	ASTRGTGNIKSYGYT
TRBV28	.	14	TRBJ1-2	ASSPPAGPAGYGYT
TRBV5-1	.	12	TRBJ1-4	ASSFGVENEKLF
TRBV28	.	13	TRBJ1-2	ASTTDPWEAYGYT
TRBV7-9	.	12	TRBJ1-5	ASSTDSPNQPQH
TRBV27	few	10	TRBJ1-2	ASSLSGYGYT
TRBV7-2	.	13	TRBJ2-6	ASSPSISGANVLT
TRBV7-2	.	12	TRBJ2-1	ASSSTSGHNEQF
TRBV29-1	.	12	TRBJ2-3	SGGTSIAPGTQY
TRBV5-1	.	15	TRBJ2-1	ASSLPVAGGPKNEQF
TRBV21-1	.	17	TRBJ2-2	ASSKGLAVRPINTGELF
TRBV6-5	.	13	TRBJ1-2	ASSQTDARGGGYT
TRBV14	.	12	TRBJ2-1	ASSPNRGGNEQF
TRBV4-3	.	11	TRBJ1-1	ASSQEMETEAF
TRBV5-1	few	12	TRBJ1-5	ASSPGQLNQPQH
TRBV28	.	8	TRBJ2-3	ATGWDTQY
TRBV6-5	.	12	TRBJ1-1	ASSYRPKNTEAF
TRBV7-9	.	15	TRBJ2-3	ASSLGGGLGTPDTQY
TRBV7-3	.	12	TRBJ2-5	ASSLTSGMETQY
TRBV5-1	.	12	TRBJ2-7	ASSLRTREKEQY
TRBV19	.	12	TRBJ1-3	ASSIQGDGNTIY
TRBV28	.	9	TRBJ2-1	ASNTDNEQF
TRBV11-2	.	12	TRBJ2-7	VSSLRQGLYEQY
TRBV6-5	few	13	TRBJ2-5	ASSFSGTGVLTQY
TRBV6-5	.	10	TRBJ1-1	ASSYVGSEAF
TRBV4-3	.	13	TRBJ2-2	ASSQDPRNTGELF
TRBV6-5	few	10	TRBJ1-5	ASSSPNQPQH
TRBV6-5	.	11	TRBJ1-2	ASSTGTALGYT
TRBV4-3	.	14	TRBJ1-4	ASSQDGGNINQKLF
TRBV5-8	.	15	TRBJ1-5	ASSEGQGGHSNQPQH
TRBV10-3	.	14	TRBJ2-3	AIGDLTGTSTDTQY
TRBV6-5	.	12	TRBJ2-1	ASSRRRGYNEQF
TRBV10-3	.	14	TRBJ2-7	AITANSGRDSYEQY
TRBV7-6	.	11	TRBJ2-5	ASGTGPQETQY
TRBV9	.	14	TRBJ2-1	ASSVAEGWSYNEQF
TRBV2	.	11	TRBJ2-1	ASSEDGYNEQF
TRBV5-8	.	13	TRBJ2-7	ASRPGTSGIYEQY
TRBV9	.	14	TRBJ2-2	ASSVGVGGAYGELF
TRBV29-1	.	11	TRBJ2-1	SVTGGPSSEQF
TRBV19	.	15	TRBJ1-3	ATTRTRPLDSGNTIY
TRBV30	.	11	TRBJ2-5	AWDGLVVQTQY
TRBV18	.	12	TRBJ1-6	ASSPDRRASPLH
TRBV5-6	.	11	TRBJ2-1	ASRRTSGGGQF
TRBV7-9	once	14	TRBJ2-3	ASSLVLAGDTDTQY
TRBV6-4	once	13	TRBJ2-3	ASSVSALGTDTQY
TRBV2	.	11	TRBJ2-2	ASLSGFVGELF
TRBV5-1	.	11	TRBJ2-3	ASSFEGPDTQY
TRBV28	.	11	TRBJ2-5	ASSLWERETQY
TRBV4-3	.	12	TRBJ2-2	ASSHGDTTGELF